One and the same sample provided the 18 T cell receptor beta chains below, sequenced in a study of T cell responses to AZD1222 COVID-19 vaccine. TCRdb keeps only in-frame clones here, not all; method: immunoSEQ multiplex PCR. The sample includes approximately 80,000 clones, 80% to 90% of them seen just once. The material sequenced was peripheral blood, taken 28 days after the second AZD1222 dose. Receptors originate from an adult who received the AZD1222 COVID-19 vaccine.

CDR3 DNA: TGTGCCAGCAGCTTAGGACAGGTCCCGGGGGATACGCAGTATTTT. As protein: CASSLGQVPGDTQYF. The J gene is TRBJ2-3, the V gene TRBV7-2, with D tentatively TRBD1 (6 bases). Trimming shortened V by 1 base and J by 6 bases, and 14 bases separated the two germline ends. Germline V CDR1 and CDR2: SGHTA, FQGNSA. CDR3 size: 15 residues.

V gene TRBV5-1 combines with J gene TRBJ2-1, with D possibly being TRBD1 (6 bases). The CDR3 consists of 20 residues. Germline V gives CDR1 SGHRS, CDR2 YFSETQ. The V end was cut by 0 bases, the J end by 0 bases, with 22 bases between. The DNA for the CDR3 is TGCGCCAGCAGCTTGGGGGGGCGGAGAATTGACATACGCTCCTACAATGAGCAGTTCTTC. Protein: CASSLGGRRIDIRSYNEQFF.

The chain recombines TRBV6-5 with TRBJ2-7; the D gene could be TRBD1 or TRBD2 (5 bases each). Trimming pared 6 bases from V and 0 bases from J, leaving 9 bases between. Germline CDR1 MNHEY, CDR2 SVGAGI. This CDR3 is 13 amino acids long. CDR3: CASRPGSSYEQYF. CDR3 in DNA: TGTGCCAGCAGACCAGGGAGCTCCTACGAGCAGTACTTC.

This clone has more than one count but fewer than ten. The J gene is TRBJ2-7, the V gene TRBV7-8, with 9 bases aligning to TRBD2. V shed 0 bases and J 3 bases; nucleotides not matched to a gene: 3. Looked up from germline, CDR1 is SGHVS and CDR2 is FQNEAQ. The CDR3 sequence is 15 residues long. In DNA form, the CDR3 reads TGTGCCAGCAGCTTAGCTAGCGGGGGCAACTACGAGCAGTACTTC. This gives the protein CASSLASGGNYEQYF. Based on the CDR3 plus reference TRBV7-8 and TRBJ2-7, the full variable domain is GAGVSQSPRYKVAKRGQDVALRCDPISGHVSLFWYQQALGQGPEFLTYFQNEAQLDKSGLPSDRFFAERPEGSVSTLKIQRTQQEDSAVYLCASSLASGGNYEQYFGPGTRLTVT.

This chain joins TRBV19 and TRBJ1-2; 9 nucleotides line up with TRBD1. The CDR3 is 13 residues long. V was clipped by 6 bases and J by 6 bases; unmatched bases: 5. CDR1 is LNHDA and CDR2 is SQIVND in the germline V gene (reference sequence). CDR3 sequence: CASSLGQGDGYTF. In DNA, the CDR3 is TGTGCCAGTAGCCTGGGACAGGGAGATGGCTACACCTTC. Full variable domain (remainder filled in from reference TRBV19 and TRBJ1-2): DGGITQSPKYLFRKEGQNVTLSCEQNLNHDAMYWYRQDPGQGLRLIYYSQIVNDFQKGDIAEGYSVSREKKESFPLTVTSAQKNPTAFYLCASSLGQGDGYTFGSGTRLTVV.

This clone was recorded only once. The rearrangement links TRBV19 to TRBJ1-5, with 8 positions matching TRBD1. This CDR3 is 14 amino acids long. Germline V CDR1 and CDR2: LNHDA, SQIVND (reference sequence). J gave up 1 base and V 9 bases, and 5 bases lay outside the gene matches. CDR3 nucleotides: TGTGCCAGCCTGGACAGGGTAAGCAATCAGCCCCAGCATTTT. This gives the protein CASLDRVSNQPQHF.

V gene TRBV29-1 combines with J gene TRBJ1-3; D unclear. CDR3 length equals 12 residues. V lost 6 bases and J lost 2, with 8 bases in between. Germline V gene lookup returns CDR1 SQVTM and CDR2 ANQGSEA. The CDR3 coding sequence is TGCAGCGTCTCGACGGCTGGAAACACCATATATTTT. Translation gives CSVSTAGNTIYF. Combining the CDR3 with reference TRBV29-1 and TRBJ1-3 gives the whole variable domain SAVISQKPSRDICQRGTSLTIQCQVDSQVTMMFWYRQQPGQSLTLIATANQGSEATYESGFVIDKFPISRPNLTFSTLTVSNMSPEDSSIYLCSVSTAGNTIYFGEGSWLTVV.

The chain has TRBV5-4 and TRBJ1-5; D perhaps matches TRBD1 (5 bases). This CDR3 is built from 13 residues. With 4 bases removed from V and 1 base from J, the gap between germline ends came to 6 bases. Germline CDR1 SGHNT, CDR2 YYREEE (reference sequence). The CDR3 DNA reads TGTGCCAGCAGCCGGGACAGCAATCAGCCCCAGCATTTT. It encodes CASSRDSNQPQHF.

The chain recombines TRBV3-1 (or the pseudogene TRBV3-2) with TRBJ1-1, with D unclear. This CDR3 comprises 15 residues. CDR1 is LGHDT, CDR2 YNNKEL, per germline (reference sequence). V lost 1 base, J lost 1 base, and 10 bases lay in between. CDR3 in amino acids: CASSQASTRNTEAFF. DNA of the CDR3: TGTGCCAGCAGCCAAGCTTCAACACGGAACACTGAAGCTTTCTTT.

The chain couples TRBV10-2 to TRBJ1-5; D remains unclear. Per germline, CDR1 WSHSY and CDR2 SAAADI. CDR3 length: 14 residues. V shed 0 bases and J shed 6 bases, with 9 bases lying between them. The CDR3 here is CASSESGERQPQHF. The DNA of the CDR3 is TGCGCCAGCAGTGAGTCCGGGGAGCGTCAGCCCCAGCATTTT.

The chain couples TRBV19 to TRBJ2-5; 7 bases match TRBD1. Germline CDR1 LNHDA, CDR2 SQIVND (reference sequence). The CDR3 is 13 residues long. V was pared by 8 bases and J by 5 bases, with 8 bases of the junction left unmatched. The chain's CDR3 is CASGPTGSETQYF. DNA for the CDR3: TGTGCCAGTGGGCCGACAGGGTCGGAGACCCAGTACTTC. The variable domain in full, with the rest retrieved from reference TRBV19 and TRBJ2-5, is DGGITQSPKYLFRKEGQNVTLSCEQNLNHDAMYWYRQDPGQGLRLIYYSQIVNDFQKGDIAEGYSVSREKKESFPLTVTSAQKNPTAFYLCASGPTGSETQYFGPGTRLLVL.

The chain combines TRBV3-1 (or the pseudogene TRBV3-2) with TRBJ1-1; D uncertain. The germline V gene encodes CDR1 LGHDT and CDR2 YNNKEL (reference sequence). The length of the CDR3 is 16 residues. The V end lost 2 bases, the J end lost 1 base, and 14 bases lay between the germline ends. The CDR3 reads CASSQPWQDPNTEAFF. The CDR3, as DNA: TGTGCCAGCAGCCAACCTTGGCAGGACCCGAACACTGAAGCTTTCTTT.

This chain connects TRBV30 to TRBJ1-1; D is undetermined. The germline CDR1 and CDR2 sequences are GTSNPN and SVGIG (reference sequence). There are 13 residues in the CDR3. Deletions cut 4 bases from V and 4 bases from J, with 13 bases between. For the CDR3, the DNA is TGTGCCTGGACTGGAGGGCTTAGCACTGAAGCTTTCTTT. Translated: CAWTGGLSTEAFF. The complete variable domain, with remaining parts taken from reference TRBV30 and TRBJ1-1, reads SQTIHQWPATLVQPVGSPLSLECTVEGTSNPNLYWYRQAAGRGLQLLFYSVGIGQISSEVPQNLSASRPQDRQFILSSKKLLLSDSGFYLCAWTGGLSTEAFFGQGTRLTVV.

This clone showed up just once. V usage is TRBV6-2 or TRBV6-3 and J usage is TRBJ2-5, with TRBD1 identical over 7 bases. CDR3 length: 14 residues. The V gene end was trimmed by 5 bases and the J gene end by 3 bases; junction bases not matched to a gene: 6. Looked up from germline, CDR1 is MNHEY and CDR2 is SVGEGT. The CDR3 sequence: CASSQAGTEETQYF. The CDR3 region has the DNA TGTGCCAGCAGTCAAGCCGGGACAGAAGAGACCCAGTACTTC.

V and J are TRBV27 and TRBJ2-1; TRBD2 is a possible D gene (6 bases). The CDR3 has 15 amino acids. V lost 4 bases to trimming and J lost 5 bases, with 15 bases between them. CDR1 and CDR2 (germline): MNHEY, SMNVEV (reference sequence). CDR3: CASSWGVAANNEQFF. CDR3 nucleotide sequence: TGTGCCAGCAGTTGGGGGGTGGCGGCTAACAATGAGCAGTTCTTC.

CDR3 in DNA: TGTGCCAGTAAAATCTTAGGGGGGGCGAGCACCGGGGAGCTGTTTTTT. It codes for CASKILGGASTGELFF. This chain connects TRBV19 to TRBJ2-2; tentative D call: TRBD2 (7 bases). Germline V CDR1 and CDR2: LNHDA, SQIVND (reference sequence). Deletions cut 7 bases from V and 4 bases from J, with 19 bases between. The CDR3 is 16 residues long.

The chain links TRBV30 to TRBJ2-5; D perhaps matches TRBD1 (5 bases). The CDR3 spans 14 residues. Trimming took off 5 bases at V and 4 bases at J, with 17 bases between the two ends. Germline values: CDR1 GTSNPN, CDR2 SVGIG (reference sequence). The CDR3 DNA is TGTGCCTGGGCCCCAGGGTTAGTAGTAGAGACCCAGTACTTC. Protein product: CAWAPGLVVETQYF. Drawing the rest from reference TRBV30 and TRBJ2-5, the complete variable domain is SQTIHQWPATLVQPVGSPLSLECTVEGTSNPNLYWYRQAAGRGLQLLFYSVGIGQISSEVPQNLSASRPQDRQFILSSKKLLLSDSGFYLCAWAPGLVVETQYFGPGTRLLVL.

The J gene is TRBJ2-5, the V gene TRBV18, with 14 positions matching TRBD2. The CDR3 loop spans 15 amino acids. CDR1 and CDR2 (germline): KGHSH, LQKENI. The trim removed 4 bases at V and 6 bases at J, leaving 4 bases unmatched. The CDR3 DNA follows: TGTGCCAGCTCACAGGGACTAGCGGGAGAAAAGACCCAGTACTTC. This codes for CASSQGLAGEKTQYF.